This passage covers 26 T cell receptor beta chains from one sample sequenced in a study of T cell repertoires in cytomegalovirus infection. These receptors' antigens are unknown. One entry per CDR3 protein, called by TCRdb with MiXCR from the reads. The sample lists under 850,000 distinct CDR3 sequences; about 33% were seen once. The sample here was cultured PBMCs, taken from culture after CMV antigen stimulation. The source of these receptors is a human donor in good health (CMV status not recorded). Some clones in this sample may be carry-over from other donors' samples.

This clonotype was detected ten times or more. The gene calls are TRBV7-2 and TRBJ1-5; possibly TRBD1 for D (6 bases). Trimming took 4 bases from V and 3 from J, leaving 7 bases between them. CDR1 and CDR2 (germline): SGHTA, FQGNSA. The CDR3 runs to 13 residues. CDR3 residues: CASSSGANQPQHF. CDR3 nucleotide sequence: TGTGCCAGCAGCTCAGGGGCCAATCAGCCCCAGCATTTT.

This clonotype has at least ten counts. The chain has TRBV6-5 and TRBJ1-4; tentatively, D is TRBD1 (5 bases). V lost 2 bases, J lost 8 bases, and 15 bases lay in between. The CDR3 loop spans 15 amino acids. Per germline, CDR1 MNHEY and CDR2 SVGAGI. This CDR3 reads CASSYGGARVEKLFF. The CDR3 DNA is TGTGCCAGCAGTTACGGCGGGGCGCGAGTAGAAAAACTGTTTTTT.

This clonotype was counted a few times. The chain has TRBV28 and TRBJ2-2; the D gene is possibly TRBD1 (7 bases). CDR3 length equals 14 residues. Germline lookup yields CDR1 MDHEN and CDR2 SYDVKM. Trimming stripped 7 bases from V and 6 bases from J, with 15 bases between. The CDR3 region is CASTPQGEAGELFF. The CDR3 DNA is TGTGCCAGCACCCCCCAGGGGGAGGCCGGGGAGCTGTTTTTT.

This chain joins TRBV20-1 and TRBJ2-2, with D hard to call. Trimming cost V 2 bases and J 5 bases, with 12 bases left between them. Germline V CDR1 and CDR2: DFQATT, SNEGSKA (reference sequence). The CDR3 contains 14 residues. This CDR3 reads CSARFGPLTGELFF. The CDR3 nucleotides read TGCAGTGCTAGATTCGGGCCTTTGACCGGGGAGCTGTTTTTT.

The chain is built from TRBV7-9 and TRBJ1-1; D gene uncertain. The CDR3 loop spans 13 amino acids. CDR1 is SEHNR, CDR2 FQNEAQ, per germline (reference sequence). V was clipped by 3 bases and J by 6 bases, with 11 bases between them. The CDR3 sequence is CASSFTVQPEAFF. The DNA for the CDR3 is TGTGCCAGCAGCTTTACGGTACAGCCTGAAGCTTTCTTT.

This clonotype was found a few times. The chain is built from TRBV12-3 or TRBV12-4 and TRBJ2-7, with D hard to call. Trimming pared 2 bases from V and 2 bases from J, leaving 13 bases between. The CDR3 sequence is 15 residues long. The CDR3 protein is CASSLSLGFPYEQYF. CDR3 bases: TGTGCCAGCAGTTTAAGTCTGGGGTTTCCCTACGAGCAGTACTTC.

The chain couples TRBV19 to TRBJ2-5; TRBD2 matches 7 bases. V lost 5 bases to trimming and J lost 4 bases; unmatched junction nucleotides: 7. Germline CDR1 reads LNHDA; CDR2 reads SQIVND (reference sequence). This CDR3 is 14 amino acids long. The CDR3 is CASSSGRVAETQYF. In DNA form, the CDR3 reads TGTGCCAGTAGTTCGGGGAGGGTGGCAGAGACCCAGTACTTC.

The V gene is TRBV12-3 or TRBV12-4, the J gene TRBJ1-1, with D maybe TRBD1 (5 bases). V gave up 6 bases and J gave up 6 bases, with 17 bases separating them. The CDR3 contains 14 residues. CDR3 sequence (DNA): TGTGCCAGCAGACGTGACATATGGGGCGCTGAAGCTTTCTTT. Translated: CASRRDIWGAEAFF.

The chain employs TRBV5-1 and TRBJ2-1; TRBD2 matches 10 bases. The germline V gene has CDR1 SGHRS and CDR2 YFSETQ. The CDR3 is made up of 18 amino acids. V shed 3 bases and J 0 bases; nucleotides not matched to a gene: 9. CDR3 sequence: CASSSRGASGSSYNEQFF. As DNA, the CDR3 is TGCGCCAGCAGCTCCCGTGGGGCTAGCGGGAGCTCCTACAATGAGCAGTTCTTC.

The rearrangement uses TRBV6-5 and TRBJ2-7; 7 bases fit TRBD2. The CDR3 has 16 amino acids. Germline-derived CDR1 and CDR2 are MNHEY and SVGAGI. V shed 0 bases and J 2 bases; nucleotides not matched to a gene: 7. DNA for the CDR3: TGTGCCAGCAGTTACTCGTGGACTAGGGCCACCTACGAGCAGTACTTC. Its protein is CASSYSWTRATYEQYF.

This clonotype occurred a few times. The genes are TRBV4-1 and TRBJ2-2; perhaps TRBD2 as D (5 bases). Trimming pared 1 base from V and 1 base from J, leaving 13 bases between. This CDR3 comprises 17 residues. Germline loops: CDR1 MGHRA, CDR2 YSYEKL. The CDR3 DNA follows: TGCGCCAGCAGCCAAGTTCCTGGACTGGAGAACACCGGGGAGCTGTTTTTT. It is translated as CASSQVPGLENTGELFF.

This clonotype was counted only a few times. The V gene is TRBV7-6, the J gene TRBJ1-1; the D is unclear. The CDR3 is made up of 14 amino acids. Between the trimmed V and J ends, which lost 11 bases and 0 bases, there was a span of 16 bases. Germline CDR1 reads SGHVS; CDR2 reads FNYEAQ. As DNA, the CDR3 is TGTGCCGGAATATCGAAAGGACTGAACACTGAAGCTTTCTTT. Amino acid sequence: CAGISKGLNTEAFF.

In DNA, the CDR3 is TGTGCCACCAGTGATTTTGGAGGGGAGTTTGCAGATACGCAGTATTTT. It translates to CATSDFGGEFADTQYF. The rearrangement joins TRBV24-1 to TRBJ2-3; possible D gene TRBD2, 6 bases. The CDR3 runs 16 residues. CDR1 and CDR2 (germline): KGHDR, SFDVKD. V lost 1 base, J lost 4 bases, and 14 bases lay in between.

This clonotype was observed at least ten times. CDR3 amino acids: CASSLLVGDGGEQFF. The CDR3 DNA follows: TGTGCCAGCAGCTTATTGGTCGGGGATGGCGGTGAGCAGTTCTTC. The genes are TRBV7-2 and TRBJ2-1; maybe TRBD2 (5 bases). Trimming left V 2 bases short and J 9 bases short, with 17 bases between. Per the germline V gene, CDR1 is SGHTA and CDR2 is FQGNSA. There are 15 residues in the CDR3.

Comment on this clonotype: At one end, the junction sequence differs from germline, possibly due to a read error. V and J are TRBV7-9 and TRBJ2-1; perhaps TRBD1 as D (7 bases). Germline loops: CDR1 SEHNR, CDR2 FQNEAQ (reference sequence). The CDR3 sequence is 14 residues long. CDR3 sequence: CTSRDRAGYNEQFF. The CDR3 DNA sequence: TGTACCAGCAGGGACAGAGCGGGCTACAATGAGCAGTTCTTC.

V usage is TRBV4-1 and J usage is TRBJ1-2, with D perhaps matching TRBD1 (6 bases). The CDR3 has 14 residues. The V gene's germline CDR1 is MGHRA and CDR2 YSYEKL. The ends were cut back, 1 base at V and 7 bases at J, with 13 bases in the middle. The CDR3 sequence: CASSQGQGIGGYTF. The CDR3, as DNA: TGCGCCAGCAGCCAAGGGCAGGGGATAGGTGGCTACACCTTC.

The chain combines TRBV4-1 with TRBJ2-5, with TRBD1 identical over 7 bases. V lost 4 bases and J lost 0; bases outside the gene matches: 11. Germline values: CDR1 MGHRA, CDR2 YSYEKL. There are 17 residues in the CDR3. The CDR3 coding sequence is TGCGCCAGCAGCCTACCTCGGACAGGACTGTACCAAGAGACCCAGTACTTC. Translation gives CASSLPRTGLYQETQYF.

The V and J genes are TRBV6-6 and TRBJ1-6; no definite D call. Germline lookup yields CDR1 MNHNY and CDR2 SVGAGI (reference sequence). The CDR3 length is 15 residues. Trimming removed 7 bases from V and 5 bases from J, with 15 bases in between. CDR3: CASTLRPTNNSPLHF. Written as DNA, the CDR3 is TGTGCCAGCACCCTGAGGCCAACAAATAATTCACCCCTCCACTTT.

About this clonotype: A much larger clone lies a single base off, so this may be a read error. CDR3 amino acids: CASSSLGSGFLAYERYF. CDR3 coding DNA: TGTGCCAGCAGCTCGCTCGGAAGCGGGTTCCTCGCCTACGAGCGGTACTTC. The V and J genes are TRBV7-8 and TRBJ2-7, with D perhaps TRBD2 (6 bases). Per germline, CDR1 SGHVS and CDR2 FQNEAQ. This CDR3 is built from 17 residues.

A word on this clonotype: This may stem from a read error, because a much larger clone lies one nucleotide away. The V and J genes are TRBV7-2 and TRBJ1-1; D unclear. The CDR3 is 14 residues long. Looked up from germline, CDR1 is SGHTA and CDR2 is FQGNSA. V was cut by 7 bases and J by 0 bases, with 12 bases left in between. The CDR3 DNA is TGTGCCAGCAACGAAGGCCTTTTGAACACTGAAGCTTTCTTT. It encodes CASNEGLLNTEAFF.

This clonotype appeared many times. Written as DNA, the CDR3 is TGTGCCAGCAGCTTAGGACTAGCGGGGGGCTGGGGGGAGCAGTACTTC. Translation gives CASSLGLAGGWGEQYF. The chain uses TRBV7-2 and TRBJ2-7, with TRBD2 matching over 13 bases. This CDR3 has 16 amino acids. Trimming took 1 base from V and 7 from J; bases not matched to a gene: 7. Germline loops: CDR1 SGHTA, CDR2 FQGNSA.

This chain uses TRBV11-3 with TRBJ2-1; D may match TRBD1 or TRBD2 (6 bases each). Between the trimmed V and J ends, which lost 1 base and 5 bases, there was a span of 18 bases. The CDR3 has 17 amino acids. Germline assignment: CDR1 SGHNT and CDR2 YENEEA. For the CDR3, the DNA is TGTGCCAGCAGCTTAGGCCCCAAGGGGGGATCCGACAATGAGCAGTTCTTC. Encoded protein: CASSLGPKGGSDNEQFF.

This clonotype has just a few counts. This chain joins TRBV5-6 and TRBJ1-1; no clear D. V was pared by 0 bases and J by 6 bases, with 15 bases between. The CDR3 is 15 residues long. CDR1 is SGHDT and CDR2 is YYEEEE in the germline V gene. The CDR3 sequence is CASSLGRLIVAEAFF. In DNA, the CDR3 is TGTGCCAGCAGCTTGGGACGTCTTATTGTCGCTGAAGCTTTCTTT.

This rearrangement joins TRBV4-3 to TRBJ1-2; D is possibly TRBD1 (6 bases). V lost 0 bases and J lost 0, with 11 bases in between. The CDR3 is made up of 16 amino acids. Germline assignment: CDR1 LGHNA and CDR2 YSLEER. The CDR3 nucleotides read TGCGCCAGCAGCCAAGATATAGGGACACCTAACTATGGCTACACCTTC. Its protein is CASSQDIGTPNYGYTF.

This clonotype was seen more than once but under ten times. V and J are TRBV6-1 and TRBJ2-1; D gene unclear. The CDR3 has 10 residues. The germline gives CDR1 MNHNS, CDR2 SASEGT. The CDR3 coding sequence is TGTACCGTCCGCAACAATGAGCAGTTCTTC. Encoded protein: CTVRNNEQFF.

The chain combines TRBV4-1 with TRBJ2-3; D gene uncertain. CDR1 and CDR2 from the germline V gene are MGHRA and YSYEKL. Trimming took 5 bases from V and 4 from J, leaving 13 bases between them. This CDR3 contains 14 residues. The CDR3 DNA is TGCGCCAGCAGCTTCGGCCTAGGCCCAGATACGCAGTATTTT. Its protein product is CASSFGLGPDTQYF.